This T cell receptor beta chain was identified during a study of CD8+CD57+ T cells in acquired aplastic anemia. The study profiled TCR beta VDJ and CDR3 using genomic DNA as template. MiXCR, applied by TCRdb to the reads, yields one record per CDR3 protein. There are about 180,000 distinct CDR3 sequences in the sample; under 55% occur only once, and around 1% lies in the top ten. The sequenced patients had an expansion of CD8+CD57+ cells seen by flow cytometry. CDR3 length: 15 amino acids. V gave up 4 bases and J gave up 4 bases; unmatched junction bases: 5. Germline V gene data show CDR1 as ENHRY and CDR2 as SYGVKD. This clonotype was picked up many times.

The TCR sequence derives from a human donor with aplastic anemia. Material for sequencing was sorted CD4+, CD8+, or CD8+CD57+ T cells (not recorded which) from PBMCs. The V gene is TRBV10-3, the J gene TRBJ2-1; 9 nucleotides agree with TRBD1. In nucleotides, the CDR3 is TGTGCCATCAGTGTGGGGACAGGGTCATACAATGAGCAGTTCTTC. The encoded protein is CAISVGTGSYNEQFF.